Only a few counts were recorded for the clone carrying this T cell receptor beta chain. The antigen is unknown. These data are taken from a study of OX40 agonist ivuxolimab in advanced cancers. As for the study in general: In this trial design, patients received ivuxolimab intravenously at 0.01 to 10 mg/kg every 2 weeks. Among those enrolled, mean age was roughly 55 years (range about 23 to 90) and about 79% were male. Study results and limitations: Among expanded peripheral T cells, antigen specificity went undetermined. Low normalized T-cell clonal expansion was additionally recorded for some nonresponders.

The ends were cut back, 7 bases at V and 0 bases at J, with 7 bases in the middle. Germline V gene lookup returns CDR1 MNHNS and CDR2 SASEGT. The CDR3 spans 13 residues. This table comes from immunoSEQ multiplex PCR, and its TCRdb copy is limited to in-frame clones, with some not included. This table holds fewer than 120,000 clones, about nine tenths found once. The receptor's source is an adult with an advanced solid tumor such as melanoma, head and neck, liver or kidney cancer. Here the sequenced sample was CD4+ or CD8+ T cells sorted from blood, taken in a trial of the OX40 agonist ivuxolimab. V gene TRBV6-1 combines with J gene TRBJ1-5; D unresolved. In nucleotides, the CDR3 is TGTGCCAGCACAATTAATAGCAATCAGCCCCAGCATTTT. This sequence encodes CASTINSNQPQHF.